Listed here is a single T cell receptor beta chain. Its antigen is undetermined. The CDR3 runs to 16 residues. Germline CDR1 and CDR2: SEHNR and FQNEAQ (reference sequence). The trim removed 3 bases at V and 3 bases at J, leaving 8 bases unmatched. This sample is drawn from a study of T cells and Merkel cell carcinoma outcomes. Study-level findings and limits: Merkel cell carcinoma outcomes were reportedly predicted by repertoire and T-cell density.

Generated by immunoSEQ multiplex PCR, the TCRdb table keeps only in-frame clones and is missing some. This sample has approximately 1,500 clones, with roughly 82% found just once. This sequence was found in a human donor with Merkel cell carcinoma. The chain is built from TRBV7-9 and TRBJ2-3, with 8 bases that match TRBD2. The sequenced material came from tumor tissue from Merkel cell carcinoma. This CDR3 reads CASSFRTSRGTDTQYF. In nucleotides, the CDR3 is TGTGCCAGCAGCTTCCGGACTAGCCGTGGGACAGATACGCAGTATTTT.